The entry that follows covers one T cell receptor beta chain sequence. The read finishes 3 residues shy of the CDR3 end, and the germline J gene is used to complete it. Other DNA sequences in the same sample also yield this CDR3. Assay: immunoSEQ multiplex PCR; the TCRdb copy retains only in-frame clones and omits some. In all, the sample yields 30,000 to 35,000 clones. The sample belongs to a study of T cells in women clearing cervical HPV infection. As for the study in general: With HLA typing for only a few women, HLA confounding remains possible.

This CDR3 spans 15 amino acids. The V gene end was trimmed by 1 base and the J gene end by 4 bases; junction bases not matched to a gene: 5. Germline V lookup: CDR1 SGHAT, CDR2 FQNNGV. The sample consisted of blood buffy coat. The chain has TRBV11-2 and TRBJ1-2, with 8 bases aligning to TRBD1. The clonotype was recovered from a woman between 18 and 75 years old with a cervical HPV16 infection that either progressed to CIN3+ or cleared (not recorded which). CDR3 DNA (partial): TGTGCCAGCAGCTTAGGGTGGGGACAGGCCTATGGC. This encodes CASSLGWGQAYG. The complete CDR3 protein is CASSLGWGQAYGYTF. The full variable domain, completed using reference TRBV11-2 and TRBJ1-2, is EAGVAQSPRYKIIEKRQSVAFWCNPISGHATLYWYQQILGQGPKLLIQFQNNGVVDDSQLPKDRFSAERLKGVDSTLKIQPAKLEDSAVYLCASSLGWGQAYGYTFGSGTRLTVV.